Listed here are 11 T cell receptor beta chains from one sample, sequenced in a study of CD8 T cells in ankylosing spondylitis. TCRdb reprocessed the 5' RACE reads with MiXCR, giving one entry per CDR3 protein. Of fewer than 450,000 distinct CDR3 sequences listed, 17% are singletons. Study-wide points: In ankylosing spondylitis blood, a motif of roughly 8 highly homologous TCR beta variants appeared characteristic.

These receptors lack a known antigen. Sequences were obtained from blood, either unsorted or a sorted T cell fraction (not recorded which). The source of these receptors is a male donor with ankylosing spondylitis.

This clonotype was detected a few times. This chain joins TRBV5-1 and TRBJ1-1, with TRBD1 matching 7 bases. V shed 5 bases and J 8 bases; nucleotides not matched to a gene: 15. The CDR3 extends over 15 amino acids. Germline loops: CDR1 SGHRS, CDR2 YFSETQ. The CDR3 region has the DNA TGCGCCAGCAGGGTTGGAGGGGGCGTCCTGTCCGAAGCTTTCTTT. Translated: CASRVGGGVLSEAFF.

The chain joins TRBV6-1 to TRBJ1-2; 11 bases line up with TRBD1. CDR1 is MNHNS, CDR2 SASEGT, per germline. The CDR3 spans 15 residues. V dropped 6 bases and J dropped 4; count of bases not matched to a gene: 7. Written as DNA, the CDR3 is TGTGCCAGCAGCCCCCGGGACAGGGGGGGCTATGGCTACACCTTC. It encodes CASSPRDRGGYGYTF.

The table lists this clonotype with a few counts. The rearrangement joins TRBV30 to TRBJ1-2; 8 nucleotides agree with TRBD1. The length of the CDR3 is 13 residues. Germline V gene lookup returns CDR1 GTSNPN and CDR2 SVGIG (reference sequence). Losses at the gene ends were 3 bases for V and 7 bases for J; bases not matched to a gene: 7. This CDR3 reads CAWRLQGVSGYTF. The DNA of the CDR3 is TGTGCCTGGAGGCTACAGGGGGTCAGTGGCTACACCTTC.

This clonotype was recorded many times. The chain uses TRBV3-1 and TRBJ1-1; D ambiguous. The CDR3 totals 11 residues. The V end was cut by 5 bases, the J end by 2 bases, with 3 bases between. Germline CDR1 and CDR2: LGHDT and YNNKEL (reference sequence). CDR3 DNA: TGTGCCAGCAGCACAAACACTGAAGCTTTCTTT. This encodes CASSTNTEAFF. Combining the CDR3 with reference TRBV3-1 and TRBJ1-1 gives the whole variable domain DTAVSQTPKYLVTQMGNDKSIKCEQNLGHDTMYWYKQDSKKFLKIMFSYNNKELIINETVPNRFSPKSPDKAHLNLHINSLELGDSAVYFCASSTNTEAFFGQGTRLTVV.

This sequence joins TRBV20-1 and TRBJ2-3; a weak D match, TRBD1 (5 bases). Trimming shortened V by 2 bases and J by 4 bases, and 10 bases separated the two germline ends. This CDR3 has 13 residues. CDR1 DFQATT and CDR2 SNEGSKA come from the germline V gene (reference sequence). CDR3 in DNA: TGCAGTGCTAGAAAAGACAGACCAGATACGCAGTATTTT. Encoded protein: CSARKDRPDTQYF.

This clonotype was found a few times. The genes are TRBV4-3 and TRBJ2-7, with 8 bases identical to TRBD1. The CDR3 sequence is 17 residues long. Germline CDR1 is LGHNA and CDR2 is YSLEER. The J segment lost 1 base and the V segment lost 1 base, leaving 9 bases of the junction unmatched. The CDR3 sequence is CASSQAVGQGKSYEQYF. CDR3 DNA sequence: TGCGCCAGCAGCCAAGCGGTTGGACAGGGAAAATCCTACGAGCAGTACTTC.

Written as DNA, the CDR3 is TGTGCCAGCAGCTCTCCTACTAGCGGGGTTACCTACGAGCAGTACTTC. Residues: CASSSPTSGVTYEQYF. The rearrangement uses TRBV27 and TRBJ2-7; TRBD2 matches at 10 bases. CDR3 length: 16 residues. Germline-derived CDR1 and CDR2 are MNHEY and SMNVEV (reference sequence). Germline trimming cut 6 bases from V and 2 bases from J; bases unmatched to any gene: 10.

This clonotype was detected many times. The chain uses TRBV12-3 or TRBV12-4 and TRBJ2-2; D remains unclear. The CDR3 is made up of 16 amino acids. V lost 6 bases and J lost 1, with 15 bases in between. CDR3 in amino acids: CASSGKRGENTGELFF. The CDR3 DNA reads as TGTGCCAGCAGCGGCAAGCGTGGGGAGAACACCGGGGAGCTGTTTTTT.

The chain has TRBV9 and TRBJ2-7; D remains unclear. From germline, CDR1 is SGDLS and CDR2 YYNGEE. The CDR3 sequence is 12 residues long. V was shortened by 5 bases and J by 2 bases, with 8 bases between the two germline ends. In nucleotides, the CDR3 is TGTGCCAGCAGTGCCGGGCCCTACGAGCAGTACTTC. It codes for CASSAGPYEQYF.

This clonotype was observed at least ten times. The CDR3 DNA sequence: TGTGCCAGCAGTCGAACAGGGGCTGGGGCCAACGTCCTGACTTTC. It translates to CASSRTGAGANVLTF. The chain couples TRBV12-3 or TRBV12-4 to TRBJ2-6; 7 nucleotides agree with TRBD1. The CDR3 is 15 amino acids. With 5 bases clipped from V and 2 bases from J, the junction kept 3 bases outside the gene matches.

The J gene is TRBJ2-1, the V gene TRBV30; 10 nucleotides agree with TRBD1. CDR3 size: 14 residues. V shed 2 bases, J shed 5 bases, and the junction held 3 bases outside the gene matches. The germline V gene encodes CDR1 GTSNPN and CDR2 SVGIG (reference sequence). The chain's CDR3 is CAWSRTGGDNEQFF. The CDR3 DNA reads TGTGCCTGGAGTAGGACAGGGGGGGACAATGAGCAGTTCTTC.